Listed below are T cell receptor beta chains from one sample, sequenced in a study of T-cell reconstitution after alpha-beta-depleted transplantation in children. TCRdb redid the calling of the PCR reads with MiXCR, one entry per CDR3 protein. Counted here are around 190,000 distinct CDR3 sequences, around 7% occurring once; the ten biggest clones make up approximately 5.7%. The sequenced sample was PBMCs, obtained before TCRalphabeta/CD19-depleted stem cell transplant. The receptors were gathered from a boy between 2 and 15 years old with acute lymphoblastic leukemia, due to receive a stem cell transplant. CDR3s include the opening cysteine and the closing phenylalanine or tryptophan. A D gene is named only where the DNA matches it firmly. The listing skips clone size in some rows; elsewhere it reads once, few, many or a size class.

TRBJ1-2	NA	many	TRBV5-1	CASSFDSRSLYTF	TGCGCCAGCAGCTTTGACAGTCGTTCGCTCTACACCTTC
TRBJ2-5	TRBD1	many	TRBV28	CASSNLGTGGTKTQYF	TGTGCCAGCAGCAACCTTGGGACAGGGGGCACGAAGACCCAGTACTTC
TRBJ2-7	TRBD1	few	TRBV15	CATSDRDRVREQYF	TGTGCCACCAGCGACCGGGACAGGGTTCGGGAGCAGTACTTC
TRBJ2-2	NA	many	TRBV27	CASNRRGPSNTGELFF	TGTGCCAGCAACCGACGGGGACCTTCGAACACCGGGGAGCTGTTTTTT
TRBJ2-7	NA	many	TRBV28	CASSRVGGEQYF	TGTGCCAGCAGCAGAGTGGGGGGCGAGCAGTACTTC
TRBJ2-6	NA	NA	TRBV19	CASSFQIGQSSGANVLTF	TGTGCCAGTAGTTTCCAGATCGGACAGAGCTCTGGGGCCAACGTCCTGACTTTC
TRBJ2-3	TRBD2	many	TRBV18	CASSPPSGVMQYF	TGTGCCAGCTCACCACCGAGCGGGGTTATGCAGTATTTT
TRBJ2-2	NA	many	TRBV27	CASQRSNTGELFF	TGTGCCAGCCAACGTTCGAACACCGGGGAGCTGTTTTTT
TRBJ1-3	NA	few	TRBV20-1	CSARPPGRPGNTIYF	TGCAGTGCTAGACCTCCAGGGAGGCCTGGAAACACCATATATTTT
TRBJ1-5	TRBD1	few	TRBV20-1	CSAPTGGRQPQHF	TGCAGTGCTCCGACAGGGGGCCGACAGCCCCAGCATTTT
TRBJ1-2	NA	many	TRBV6-1	CASSEGVRQGGGYTF	TGTGCCAGCAGTGAAGGAGTACGGCAGGGAGGTGGCTACACCTTC
TRBJ2-2	TRBD2	many	TRBV29-1	CSASSGRSNTGELFF	TGCAGCGCTTCCTCCGGGAGGTCGAACACCGGGGAGCTGTTTTTT
TRBJ2-7	NA	many	TRBV6-1	CASSEARGWNEQYF	TGTGCCAGCAGTGAAGCAAGGGGGTGGAACGAGCAGTACTTC
TRBJ2-1	NA	many	TRBV20-1	CSANSRAGLYNEQFF	TGCAGTGCTAATTCAAGGGCGGGGCTATACAATGAGCAGTTCTTC
TRBJ1-1	NA	few	TRBV20-1	CSARTGPSDTEAFF	TGCAGTGCCCGAACCGGACCCTCCGACACTGAAGCTTTCTTT
TRBJ2-3	NA	many	TRBV28	CASSLSTLADTQYF	TGTGCCAGCAGTTTATCGACATTAGCGGATACGCAGTATTTT
TRBJ1-1	TRBD1	many	TRBV29-1	CSVGTGQGGTEAFF	TGCAGCGTAGGGACGGGACAGGGAGGCACTGAAGCTTTCTTT